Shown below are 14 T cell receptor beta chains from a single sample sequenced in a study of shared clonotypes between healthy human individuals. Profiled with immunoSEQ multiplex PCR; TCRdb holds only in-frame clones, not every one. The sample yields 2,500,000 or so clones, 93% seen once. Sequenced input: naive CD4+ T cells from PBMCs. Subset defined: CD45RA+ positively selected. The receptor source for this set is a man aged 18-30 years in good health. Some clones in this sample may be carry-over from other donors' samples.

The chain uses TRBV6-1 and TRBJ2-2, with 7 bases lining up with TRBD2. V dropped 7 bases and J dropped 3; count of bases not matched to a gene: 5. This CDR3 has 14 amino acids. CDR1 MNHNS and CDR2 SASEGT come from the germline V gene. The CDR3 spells CASNLAEYTGELFF. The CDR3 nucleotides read TGTGCCAGCAACCTAGCGGAATACACCGGGGAGCTGTTTTTT.

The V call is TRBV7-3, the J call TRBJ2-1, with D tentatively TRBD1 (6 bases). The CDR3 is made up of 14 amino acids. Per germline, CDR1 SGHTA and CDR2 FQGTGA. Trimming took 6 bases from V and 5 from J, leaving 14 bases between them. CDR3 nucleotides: TGTGCCAGCAGGCCTCCTGGGGGCAACAATGAGCAGTTCTTC. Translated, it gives CASRPPGGNNEQFF.

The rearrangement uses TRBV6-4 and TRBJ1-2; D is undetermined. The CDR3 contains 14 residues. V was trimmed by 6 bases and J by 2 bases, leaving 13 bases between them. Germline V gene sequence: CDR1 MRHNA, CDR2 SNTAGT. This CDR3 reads CASSPVVGNYGYTF. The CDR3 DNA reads TGTGCCAGCAGCCCTGTGGTGGGGAACTATGGCTACACCTTC.

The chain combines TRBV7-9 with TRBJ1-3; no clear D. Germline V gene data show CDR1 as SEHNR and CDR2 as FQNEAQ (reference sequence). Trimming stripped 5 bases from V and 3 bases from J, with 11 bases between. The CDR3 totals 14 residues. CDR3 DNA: TGTGCCAGCAGCACTCGGGGAAGTGGAAACACCATATATTTT. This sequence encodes CASSTRGSGNTIYF.

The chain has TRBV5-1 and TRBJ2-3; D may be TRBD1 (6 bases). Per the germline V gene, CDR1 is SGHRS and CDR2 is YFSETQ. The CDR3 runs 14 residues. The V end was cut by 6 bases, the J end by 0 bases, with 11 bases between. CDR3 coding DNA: TGCGCCAGCACCGGGACACTTAGCACAGATACGCAGTATTTT. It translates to CASTGTLSTDTQYF.

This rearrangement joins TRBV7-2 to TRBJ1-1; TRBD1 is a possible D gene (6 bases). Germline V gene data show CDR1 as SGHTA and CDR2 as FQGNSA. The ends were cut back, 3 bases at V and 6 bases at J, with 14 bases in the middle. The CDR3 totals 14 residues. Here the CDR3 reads CASSFGRGTSEAFF. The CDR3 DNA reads TGTGCCAGCAGCTTCGGCAGGGGTACGTCTGAAGCTTTCTTT.

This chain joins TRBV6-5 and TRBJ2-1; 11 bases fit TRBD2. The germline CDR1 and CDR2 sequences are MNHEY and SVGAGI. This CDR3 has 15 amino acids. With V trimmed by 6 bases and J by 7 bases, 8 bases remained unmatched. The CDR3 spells CASRNLAGGQNEQFF. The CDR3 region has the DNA TGTGCCAGCAGGAACCTAGCGGGAGGCCAGAATGAGCAGTTCTTC.

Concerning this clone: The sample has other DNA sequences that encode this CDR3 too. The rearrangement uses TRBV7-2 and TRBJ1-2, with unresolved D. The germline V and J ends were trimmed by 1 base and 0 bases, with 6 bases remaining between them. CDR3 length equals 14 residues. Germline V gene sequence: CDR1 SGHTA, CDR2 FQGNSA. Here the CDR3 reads CASSLVGANYGYTF. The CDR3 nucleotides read TGTGCCAGCAGCTTAGTTGGTGCTAACTATGGCTACACCTTC.

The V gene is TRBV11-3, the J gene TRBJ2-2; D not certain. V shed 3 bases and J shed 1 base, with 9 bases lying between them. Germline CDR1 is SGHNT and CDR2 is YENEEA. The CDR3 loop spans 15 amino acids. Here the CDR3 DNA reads TGTGCCAGCAGCTTCCGGCCCCAGAACACCGGGGAGCTGTTTTTT. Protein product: CASSFRPQNTGELFF.

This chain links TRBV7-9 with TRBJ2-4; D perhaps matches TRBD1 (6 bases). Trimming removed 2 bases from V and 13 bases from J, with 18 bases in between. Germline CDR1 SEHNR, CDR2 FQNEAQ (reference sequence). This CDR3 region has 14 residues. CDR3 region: CASSLTTGYGPQYF. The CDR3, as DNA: TGTGCCAGCAGCTTAACCACAGGGTACGGGCCCCAGTACTTC. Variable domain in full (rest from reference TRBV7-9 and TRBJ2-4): DTGVSQNPRHKITKRGQNVTFRCDPISEHNRLYWYRQTLGQGPEFLTYFQNEAQLEKSRLLSDRFSAERPKGSFSTLEIQRTEQGDSAMYLCASSLTTGYGPQYFGAGTRLSVL.

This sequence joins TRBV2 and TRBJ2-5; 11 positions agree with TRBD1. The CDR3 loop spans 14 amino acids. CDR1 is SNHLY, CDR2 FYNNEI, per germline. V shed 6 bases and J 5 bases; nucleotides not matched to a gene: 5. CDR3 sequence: CASSGQGARETQYF. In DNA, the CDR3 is TGTGCCAGCAGCGGACAGGGGGCGAGGGAGACCCAGTACTTC.

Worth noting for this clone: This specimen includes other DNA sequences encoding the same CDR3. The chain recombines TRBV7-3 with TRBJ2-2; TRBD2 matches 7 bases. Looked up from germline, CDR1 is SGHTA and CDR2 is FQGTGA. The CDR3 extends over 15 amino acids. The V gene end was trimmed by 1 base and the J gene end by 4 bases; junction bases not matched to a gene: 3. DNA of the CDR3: TGTGCCAGCAGCTTAAACCCGGGAGGCACCGGGGAGCTGTTTTTT. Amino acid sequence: CASSLNPGGTGELFF.

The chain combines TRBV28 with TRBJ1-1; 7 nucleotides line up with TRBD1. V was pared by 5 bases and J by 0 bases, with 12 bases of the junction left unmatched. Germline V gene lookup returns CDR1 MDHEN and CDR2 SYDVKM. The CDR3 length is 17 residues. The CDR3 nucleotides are TGTGCCAGCAGTACCTCCAGACAGGGTGGGATGAACACTGAAGCTTTCTTT. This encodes CASSTSRQGGMNTEAFF.

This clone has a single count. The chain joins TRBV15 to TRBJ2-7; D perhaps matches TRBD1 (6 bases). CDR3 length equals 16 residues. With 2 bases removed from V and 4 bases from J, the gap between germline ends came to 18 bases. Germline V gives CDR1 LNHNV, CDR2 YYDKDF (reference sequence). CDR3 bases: TGTGCCACCAGCAGACCAGGGACACCAGAGAGGTACGAGCAGTACTTC. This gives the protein CATSRPGTPERYEQYF.